Presented here are 28 T cell receptor beta chains from one specimen sequenced in a study of regulatory T cells in long-lasting Graves disease. HTBI primers from iRepertoire and Arm-PCR of CDR3 regions yielded the TCR beta libraries. TCRdb reprocessed the multiplex PCR reads via MiXCR and lists one record per CDR3 protein. This table has more than 350,000 distinct CDR3 sequences, roughly a fifth appearing once. Time point denoted: persistent/refractory GD, antithyroid drugs over 5 years with positive TRAb. PBMC RNA served as the TCR library source. The input for sequencing was peripheral blood mononuclear cells (PBMCs), taken when the disease was refractory, from a patient treated with antithyroid drugs. These receptors were obtained from a female donor with Graves disease.

On this clonotype itself: Germline is not matched at one junction end, which may reflect a read error. The chain employs TRBV4-2 and TRBJ2-2; no definite D call. The CDR3 runs to 14 residues. The germline gives CDR1 LGHNA, CDR2 YNFKEQ. CDR3 residues: CANSQAPADGELFF. Written as DNA, the CDR3 is TGTGCCAACAGCCAAGCTCCGGCCGACGGGGAGCTGTTTTTT.

This clonotype occurred a few times. Here the CDR3 reads CASTRPRAGGLGNQPQHF. The CDR3 nucleotides are TGTGCCAGCACCCGACCCCGAGCAGGGGGCTTGGGCAATCAGCCCCAGCATTTT. The chain recombines TRBV6-1 with TRBJ1-5; TRBD1 matches at 8 bases. The trim removed 7 bases at V and 2 bases at J, leaving 16 bases unmatched. Germline loops: CDR1 MNHNS, CDR2 SASEGT. The CDR3 is made up of 18 amino acids.

This clonotype was counted between two and nine times. The chain carries TRBV7-8 and TRBJ2-7; D is uncertain. The germline V gene has CDR1 SGHVS and CDR2 FQNEAQ. The CDR3 sequence is 14 residues long. Trimming left V 5 bases short and J 6 bases short, with 17 bases between. The CDR3 loop reads CASSPGVRPGEQYF. DNA for the CDR3: TGTGCCAGCAGCCCTGGGGTCAGGCCTGGCGAGCAGTACTTC.

Ten or more counts support this clonotype. The chain carries TRBV20-1 and TRBJ1-5; D unclear. Germline assignment: CDR1 DFQATT and CDR2 SNEGSKA (reference sequence). This CDR3 has 13 residues. The V gene lost 3 bases and the J gene lost 7 bases, with 13 bases spanning the gap. CDR3 region: CSARIGLGQPQHF. As DNA, the CDR3 is TGCAGTGCTAGGATAGGGCTGGGGCAGCCCCAGCATTTT.

This chain uses TRBV2 with TRBJ2-1; 8 bases map to TRBD2. The CDR3 consists of 12 residues. V lost 8 bases, J lost 4 bases, and 1 base stayed unmatched. In germline, CDR1 is SNHLY, CDR2 FYNNEI. In DNA form, the CDR3 reads TGTGCCAGCCGGGGGGGGTACAATGAGCAGTTCTTC. This translates into CASRGGYNEQFF.

Many counts were recorded for this clonotype. The CDR3, as DNA: TGTGCCAGCAGTTACTCGACCCCGACAGGGCCGAGCACTGAAGCTTTCTTT. Protein sequence: CASSYSTPTGPSTEAFF. The chain employs TRBV6-5 and TRBJ1-1; 7 bases agree with TRBD1. The germline V gene has CDR1 MNHEY and CDR2 SVGAGI. The CDR3 covers 17 residues. Trimming removed 0 bases from V and 4 bases from J; junction bases left unmatched: 11.

V and J are TRBV28 and TRBJ1-3; maybe TRBD1 (5 bases). From germline, CDR1 is MDHEN and CDR2 SYDVKM. The CDR3 extends over 16 amino acids. V lost 2 bases, J lost 3 bases, and 14 bases lay in between. The CDR3 nucleotides read TGTGCCAGCAGTTTAGGGTCCCCGGGGCTTGGAAACACCATATATTTT. Translating it yields CASSLGSPGLGNTIYF. Full variable domain (rest looked up from reference TRBV28 and TRBJ1-3): DVKVTQSSRYLVKRTGEKVFLECVQDMDHENMFWYRQDPGLGLRLIYFSYDVKMKEKGDIPEGYSVSREKKERFSLILESASTNQTSMYLCASSLGSPGLGNTIYFGEGSWLTVV.

This clonotype was observed a handful of times. Lacking the conserved final phenylalanine or tryptophan, this CDR3 likely reflects a read error. The chain couples TRBV27 to TRBJ1-5; a weak D match, TRBD1 (5 bases). CDR3 length: 13 amino acids. CDR1 is MNHEY, CDR2 SMNVEV, per germline (reference sequence). Trimming removed 8 bases at V and 7 bases at J, with 15 bases between. The CDR3 reads CASRGGGRQPQHS. The CDR3, as DNA: TGTGCCAGCCGGGGGGGGGGACGGCAGCCCCAGCATTCT.

This clonotype was counted a few times. The chain joins TRBV10-3 to TRBJ1-5; D not resolved. CDR1 is ENHRY and CDR2 is SYGVKD in the germline V gene. Between the trimmed V and J ends, which lost 0 bases and 4 bases, there was a span of 4 bases. This CDR3 has 13 amino acids. The CDR3 loop is CAISESGNQPQHF. CDR3 sequence (DNA): TGTGCCATCAGTGAGTCGGGGAATCAGCCCCAGCATTTT.

The chain recombines TRBV12-3 or TRBV12-4 with TRBJ2-2; no definite D call. The V and J ends lost 7 bases and 0 bases respectively, with 9 bases between them. This CDR3 has 14 residues. The CDR3 protein is CASTRSTNTGELFF. CDR3 sequence (DNA): TGTGCCAGCACCCGGTCCACGAACACCGGGGAGCTGTTTTTT.

The V gene is TRBV7-3, the J gene TRBJ2-7; 11 bases align to TRBD1. Trimming at V came to 3 bases and at J to 7 bases, leaving 8 bases not matched to a gene. Per the germline V gene, CDR1 is SGHTA and CDR2 is FQGTGA. The CDR3 is made up of 15 amino acids. CDR3 amino acids: CASSFPRTGGREQYF. The CDR3, as DNA: TGTGCCAGCAGCTTCCCCCGGACAGGGGGCAGGGAGCAGTACTTC.

The table lists this clonotype with many counts. The chain recombines TRBV28 with TRBJ2-5; the D call may be TRBD1 or TRBD2 (6 bases each). Germline CDR1 is MDHEN and CDR2 is SYDVKM. V shed 8 bases and J shed 1 base, with 14 bases lying between them. The CDR3 extends over 14 amino acids. The CDR3 nucleotides are TGTGCCAGCCATGTCGGGGGCGGCCAAGAGACCCAGTACTTC. Protein product: CASHVGGGQETQYF. Based on the CDR3 plus reference TRBV28 and TRBJ2-5, the full variable domain is DVKVTQSSRYLVKRTGEKVFLECVQDMDHENMFWYRQDPGLGLRLIYFSYDVKMKEKGDIPEGYSVSREKKERFSLILESASTNQTSMYLCASHVGGGQETQYFGPGTRLLVL.

V and J are TRBV6-2 or TRBV6-3 and TRBJ2-3; D may match TRBD1 or TRBD2 (5 bases each). Germline V gene data show CDR1 as MNHEY and CDR2 as SVGEGT. The CDR3 has 16 amino acids. V was clipped by 4 bases and J by 2 bases, with 16 bases between them. The CDR3 spells CASSSPGPQYTDTQYF. The DNA of the CDR3 is TGTGCCAGCAGTTCTCCGGGACCTCAATACACAGATACGCAGTATTTT.

This clonotype has at least ten counts. The chain combines TRBV7-9 with TRBJ2-2; tentatively, D is TRBD1 (5 bases). CDR3 length equals 12 residues. The germline gives CDR1 SEHNR, CDR2 FQNEAQ (reference sequence). V dropped 8 bases and J dropped 5 bases, with 9 bases sitting between them. The CDR3 nucleotides are TGTGCCAGCCAAGGGGTAACCGGGGAGCTGTTTTTT. Encoded protein: CASQGVTGELFF.

The J gene is TRBJ1-2, the V gene TRBV6-5; D is unclear. Germline V lookup: CDR1 MNHEY, CDR2 SVGAGI. The CDR3 sequence is 13 residues long. V was trimmed by 4 bases and J by 6 bases, leaving 12 bases between them. CDR3 coding DNA: TGTGCCAGCAGTTCTTACAGAGTAAATGGCTACACCTTC. It codes for CASSSYRVNGYTF.

Ten or more counts support this clonotype. The rearrangement uses TRBV7-2 and TRBJ2-5; D may correspond to TRBD1 or TRBD2 (6 bases each). The CDR3 consists of 12 residues. Trimming took off 4 bases at V and 4 bases at J, with 7 bases between the two ends. The germline V gene has CDR1 SGHTA and CDR2 FQGNSA. The CDR3 DNA is TGTGCCAGCAGCTGGGGGGCAGAGACCCAGTACTTC. It codes for CASSWGAETQYF.

For this clonotype: Just one base apart from a much larger clone, this may be a read error. The gene calls are TRBV15 and TRBJ2-3; TRBD2 might be the D (5 bases). Between the trimmed V and J ends, which lost 1 base and 4 bases, there was a span of 21 bases. The CDR3 is 18 residues long. Germline V lookup: CDR1 LNHNV, CDR2 YYDKDF (reference sequence). The CDR3 loop is CATSRVGLGGRVADTQYF. CDR3 nucleotides: TGTGCCACCAGCAGAGTGGGCCTTGGAGGACGGGTTGCAGATACGCAGTATTTT.

The table lists this clonotype with many counts. The rearrangement links TRBV7-9 to TRBJ2-7; 9 nucleotides agree with TRBD1. This CDR3 is 14 amino acids long. V gave up 5 bases and J gave up 4 bases; unmatched junction bases: 6. Germline V CDR1 and CDR2: SEHNR, FQNEAQ (reference sequence). DNA for the CDR3: TGTGCCAGCAGCCCGGGACAGGGCCTTTACGAGCAGTACTTC. This translates into CASSPGQGLYEQYF.

V usage is TRBV27 and J usage is TRBJ2-1, with D maybe TRBD2 (6 bases). This CDR3 contains 15 residues. Trimming removed 3 bases from V and 3 bases from J, with 12 bases in between. Germline V gives CDR1 MNHEY, CDR2 SMNVEV (reference sequence). This chain's CDR3 is CASSFAGPHYNEQFF. Written as DNA, the CDR3 is TGTGCCAGCAGTTTTGCGGGACCGCACTACAATGAGCAGTTCTTC.

This clonotype showed up just a few times. The genes are TRBV4-1 and TRBJ1-1; a possible D gene is TRBD1 (5 bases). CDR1 MGHRA and CDR2 YSYEKL come from the germline V gene. V lost 8 bases to trimming and J lost 1 base, with 5 bases between them. This CDR3 spans 11 amino acids. CDR3 residues: CASGANTEAFF. In DNA, the CDR3 is TGCGCCAGCGGGGCGAACACTGAAGCTTTCTTT.

Ten or more counts support this clonotype. The chain has TRBV28 and TRBJ1-2; possible D gene TRBD1, 5 bases. V was cut by 2 bases and J by 0 bases, with 16 bases left in between. Germline CDR1 and CDR2: MDHEN and SYDVKM. The CDR3 extends over 17 amino acids. CDR3 nucleotide sequence: TGTGCCAGCAGTTTAGTGGGACGGACTTTAGCTAACTATGGCTACACCTTC. It codes for CASSLVGRTLANYGYTF.

The V and J genes are TRBV28 and TRBJ2-3; D may be TRBD1 (6 bases). The CDR3 has 16 amino acids. Germline V gene sequence: CDR1 MDHEN, CDR2 SYDVKM. V dropped 6 bases and J dropped 3 bases, with 19 bases sitting between them. The CDR3 is CASSRLGAGGTDTQYF. CDR3 sequence (DNA): TGTGCCAGCAGCCGACTGGGGGCGGGTGGGACAGATACGCAGTATTTT.

This clonotype was seen only a few times. The chain joins TRBV10-3 to TRBJ2-7, with 9 nucleotides matching TRBD1. The junction had 4 bases not matched to a gene; V was cut back by 4 bases and J by 3 bases. The CDR3 length is 14 residues. CDR1 is ENHRY and CDR2 is SYGVKD in the germline V gene. Written as DNA, the CDR3 is TGTGCCATCAGTGCTAAGACAGGGGGCTACGAGCAGTACTTC. Residues: CAISAKTGGYEQYF.

This clonotype was seen many times. This chain links TRBV5-6 with TRBJ2-5; D possibly uses TRBD1 or TRBD2 (6 bases each). The CDR3 covers 16 residues. Germline V gene data show CDR1 as SGHDT and CDR2 as YYEEEE. Trimming took off 4 bases at V and 2 bases at J, with 18 bases between the two ends. The CDR3 nucleotides are TGTGCCAGCAGCCCGTCCCGGGAGAGGGGGCAAGAGACCCAGTACTTC. Translation: CASSPSRERGQETQYF. Using reference TRBV5-6 and TRBJ2-5 for the parts outside the CDR3, the full variable domain is DAGVTQSPTHLIKTRGQQVTLRCSPKSGHDTVSWYQQALGQGPQFIFQYYEEEERQRGNFPDRFSGHQFPNYSSELNVNALLLGDSALYLCASSPSRERGQETQYFGPGTRLLVL.

The table lists this clonotype with many counts. This sequence joins TRBV27 and TRBJ1-6, with unresolved D. Trimming took 7 bases from V and 3 from J, leaving 10 bases between them. Germline V gives CDR1 MNHEY, CDR2 SMNVEV (reference sequence). This CDR3 has 14 residues. CDR3 loop: CASTPNFYNSPLHF. CDR3 nucleotides: TGTGCCAGCACCCCCAACTTCTATAATTCACCCCTCCACTTT.

In the case of this clonotype: This may come from a read error, since a much larger clone is one base off. This chain links TRBV27 with TRBJ1-2; 7 bases align to TRBD1. Per the germline V gene, CDR1 is MNHEY and CDR2 is SMNVEV (reference sequence). The J segment lost 8 bases and the V segment lost 3 bases, leaving 3 bases of the junction unmatched. The CDR3 is 12 amino acids. The CDR3 DNA sequence: TGTGCCAGCAGTTTCAGGGGGAGAGGCTACACCTTC. It specifies CASSFRGRGYTF.

This clonotype was counted ten times or more. This sequence joins TRBV30 and TRBJ1-2; tentatively, D is TRBD1 (6 bases). This CDR3 contains 13 residues. Trimming took off 1 base at V and 6 bases at J, with 12 bases between the two ends. CDR1 is GTSNPN, CDR2 SVGIG, per germline (reference sequence). CDR3 region: CAWSAGTSHGYTF. CDR3 coding DNA: TGTGCCTGGAGTGCCGGGACATCCCATGGCTACACCTTC.

This clonotype has a count of ten or more. The genes are TRBV27 and TRBJ1-1, with unresolved D. CDR1 and CDR2 from the germline V gene are MNHEY and SMNVEV (reference sequence). The CDR3 covers 14 residues. With 5 bases removed from V and 1 base from J, the gap between germline ends came to 11 bases. The CDR3 coding sequence is TGTGCCAGCAGTCCGATCCGACAGAACACTGAAGCTTTCTTT. Translating gives CASSPIRQNTEAFF.